This record covers a single T cell receptor beta chain. Its matching antigen is unknown. The V gene end was trimmed by 1 base and the J gene end by 8 bases; junction bases not matched to a gene: 6. This CDR3 is built from 15 residues. CDR1 MNHEY and CDR2 SMNVEV come from the germline V gene (reference sequence). The data derive from a study of OX40 agonist ivuxolimab in advanced cancers. Findings and limits, study-wide: Low normalized clonal expansion also occurred in some nonresponding patients.

Assay used: immunoSEQ multiplex PCR; TCRdb lists only in-frame clones, some missing. The sample comprises roughly 10,000 clones, roughly 90% of which are singletons, and 11% rests with the top ten. The chain joins TRBV27 to TRBJ1-4; 8 bases line up with TRBD1. This clonotype was sampled from an adult with an advanced solid tumor such as melanoma, head and neck, liver or kidney cancer. The input for sequencing was CD4+ or CD8+ T cells sorted from blood, taken in a trial of the OX40 agonist ivuxolimab. The DNA for the CDR3 is TGTGCCAGCAGTTTATTCCGGGACAGGCGGGAAAAACTGTTTTTT. Translating it yields CASSLFRDRREKLFF. The variable domain in full, completed from reference TRBV27 and TRBJ1-4, reads EAQVTQNPRYLITVTGKKLTVTCSQNMNHEYMSWYRQDPGLGLRQIYYSMNVEVTDKGDVPEGYKVSRKEKRNFPLILESPSPNQTSLYFCASSLFRDRREKLFFGSGTQLSVL.